This T cell receptor beta chain was obtained from a study of chemoradiotherapy in HPV16-positive cancers. General study points: Better recurrence-free survival went with HPV-responsive T-cell expansion in HPV16-positive patients. Candidate HPV-specific clones and E7-related TCR motifs grew in tumor during treatment.

Over chemoradiotherapy, repertoires were sampled more than once. Germline V CDR1 and CDR2: SGHRS, YFSETQ. This CDR3 is 15 amino acids long. With 0 bases clipped from V and 5 bases from J, the junction kept 5 bases outside the gene matches. Profiling relied on immunoSEQ multiplex PCR, and the TCRdb table lists in-frame clones only, not all of them. In the table there are about 8,400 clones, 70% to 90% of which are singletons. To note about this clone: Its antigen is as yet unknown.

The chain combines TRBV5-1 with TRBJ2-3; 8 bases fit TRBD2. The TCR was taken from a human donor with HPV-associated anogenital cancer. The sequenced sample was tumor tissue, obtained from a patient who underwent chemoradiotherapy. CDR3 coding DNA: TGCGCCAGCAGCTTGGTAGGCGGGGGGCGAGATACGCAGTATTTT. Translating gives CASSLVGGGRDTQYF.